Included here is one T cell receptor (beta chain) sequence, with context. Its antigen is currently unknown. The data were taken from a study of T cell responses to AZD1222 COVID-19 vaccine. Study-wide results and caveats: After the peak T cell response, and only then, were repertoires sampled. Increased Spike-specific TCR breadth and depth were observed after two AZD1222 doses. Dominant CD4 TCR responses targeted spike regions 160-218 and 743-854.

TCRdb's table, derived via immunoSEQ multiplex PCR, lists solely in-frame clones and lacks some. This table has 95,000 to 150,000 clones, 87% appearing once. Germline CDR1 and CDR2: MNHNS and SASEGT. This CDR3 has 13 amino acids. With 2 bases removed from V and 3 bases from J, the gap between germline ends came to 8 bases. The receptor comes from an adult in good health. The starting material was peripheral blood, obtained on day 0 of AZD1222 vaccination. V is TRBV6-1 and J is TRBJ2-7; D gene uncertain. The CDR3 reads CASSEMGNYEQYF. The CDR3 DNA follows: TGTGCCAGCAGTGAAATGGGCAACTACGAGCAGTACTTC.